This T cell receptor (beta chain) was sequenced for a study of cytomegalovirus exposure and HLA in healthy donors. This clone was observed a single time. Antigen unknown. Study findings and constraints: Owing to their indistinguishability, certain V segments, notably TRBV6-2 and TRBV6-3, were excluded.

The PCR contained 60 Vbeta and 13 Jbeta primers. Assay used: immunoSEQ multiplex PCR; TCRdb lists only in-frame clones, some missing. The sample holds 85,000 to 90,000 clones, under 85% seen once. Per germline, CDR1 SGHRS and CDR2 YFSETQ. CDR3 size: 18 residues. V shed 7 bases, J shed 1 base, and the junction held 15 bases outside the gene matches. This sequence joins TRBV5-1 and TRBJ2-7; 12 bases are a match to TRBD2. The clonotype was recovered from a man aged 25-45 years in good health and CMV-seronegative. Sequences were obtained from PBMCs. CDR3 region: CASRRLGDGLAGSYEQYF. The CDR3 bases are TGCGCCAGCCGCAGACTGGGGGATGGACTAGCGGGGTCCTACGAGCAGTACTTC.